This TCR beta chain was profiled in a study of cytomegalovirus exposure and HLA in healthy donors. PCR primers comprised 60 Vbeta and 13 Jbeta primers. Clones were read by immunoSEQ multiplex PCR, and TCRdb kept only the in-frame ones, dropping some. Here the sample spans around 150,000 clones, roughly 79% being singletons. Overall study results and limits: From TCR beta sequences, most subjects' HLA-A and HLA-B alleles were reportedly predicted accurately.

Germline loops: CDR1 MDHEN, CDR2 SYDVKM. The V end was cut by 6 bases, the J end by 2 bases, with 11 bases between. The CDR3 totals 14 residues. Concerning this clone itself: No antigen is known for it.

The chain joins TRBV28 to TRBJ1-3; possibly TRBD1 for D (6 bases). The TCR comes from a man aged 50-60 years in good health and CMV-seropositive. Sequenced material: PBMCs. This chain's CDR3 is CASRNTGTGNTIYF. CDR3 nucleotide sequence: TGTGCCAGCAGGAACACAGGGACTGGAAACACCATATATTTT.